This paragraph reports one T cell receptor (beta chain). Its antigen is as yet unknown. These data are taken from a study of cytomegalovirus exposure and HLA in healthy donors. Across the whole study: A prior analysis found 117 million unique TCR beta sequences from roughly 180 million T cells. Findings of the study overall: Earlier results showed most TCR beta V segments being productive about 87% or about 30% of the time. The study recorded fewer than 200 TCR beta chains that were cytomegalovirus-associated.

V was cut by 2 bases and J by 0 bases, with 5 bases left in between. This CDR3 contains 13 residues. The germline V gene encodes CDR1 SGHDT and CDR2 YYEEEE. A multiplex PCR was run with 60 Vbeta primers and 13 Jbeta primers. Sequencing used immunoSEQ multiplex PCR; TCRdb keeps in-frame clones, though not all of them. The table has about 160,000 clones, 65% to 80% seen once. Sequencing was performed on PBMCs. The clonotype originates from a woman aged 30 to 39 in good health and CMV-seronegative. The chain employs TRBV5-6 and TRBJ1-1; D may be TRBD1 (5 bases). The CDR3: CASSLGVNTEAFF. In nucleotides, the CDR3 is TGTGCCAGCAGCTTAGGGGTGAACACTGAAGCTTTCTTT.